The 11 T cell receptor beta chains below all came from one sample that was sequenced in a study of shared clonotypes between healthy human individuals. CD45RO-negative, CCR7-selected cells formed the naive CD8 fraction, which excluded terminally differentiated effector memory CD45RA+ cells. The table came from immunoSEQ multiplex PCR; TCRdb's copy has only in-frame clones and leaves some out. The sample includes some 580,000 clones, roughly 98% seen only once; the top ten take around 0.3%. The sequencing input was naive CD8+ T cells sorted from blood. Every receptor here comes from a man younger than 45 in good health.

The chain joins TRBV5-1 to TRBJ2-1; TRBD1 agrees at 10 bases. CDR3 size: 16 residues. Trimming cost V 0 bases and J 4 bases; bases outside gene matches: 4. Germline V gene lookup returns CDR1 SGHRS and CDR2 YFSETQ. The CDR3 reads CASSLGQGAGYNEQFF. Here the CDR3 DNA reads TGCGCCAGCAGCTTGGGACAGGGGGCAGGGTACAATGAGCAGTTCTTC.

J is TRBJ2-1 and V is TRBV7-9; 9 bases match TRBD1. V gave up 4 bases and J gave up 7 bases; unmatched junction bases: 8. CDR1 is SEHNR, CDR2 FQNEAQ, per germline (reference sequence). This CDR3 is 15 amino acids long. CDR3 DNA: TGTGCCAGCAGCTCCCTACAGGGGGCTCGGAATGAGCAGTTCTTC. Translating gives CASSSLQGARNEQFF.

The genes are TRBV30 and TRBJ2-3, with 7 bases aligning to TRBD2. Trimming cost V 1 base and J 4 bases; bases outside gene matches: 5. Germline CDR1 reads GTSNPN; CDR2 reads SVGIG (reference sequence). There are 14 residues in the CDR3. CDR3 DNA: TGTGCCTGGAGTGCGGGGAGCGGGGCAGATACGCAGTATTTT. It specifies CAWSAGSGADTQYF.

The chain employs TRBV6-5 and TRBJ1-1; tentatively, D is TRBD1 (6 bases). The CDR3 has 14 residues. Germline CDR1 and CDR2: MNHEY and SVGAGI. The V end was cut by 0 bases, the J end by 8 bases, with 13 bases between. In DNA, the CDR3 is TGTGCCAGCAGTTACTCGCTCGGGGGCTCGGAAGCTTTCTTT. It encodes CASSYSLGGSEAFF.

The V call is TRBV14, the J call TRBJ2-5, with D perhaps matching TRBD1 or TRBD2 (5 bases each). The CDR3 sequence is 16 residues long. Trimming removed 5 bases at V and 3 bases at J, with 19 bases between. Germline V CDR1 and CDR2: SGHDN, FVKESK. The CDR3 nucleotides read TGTGCCAGCAGCTTGACCGGGACCCCTGGAGAAGAGACCCAGTACTTC. Protein product: CASSLTGTPGEETQYF. Drawing the rest from reference TRBV14 and TRBJ2-5, the complete variable domain is EAGVTQFPSHSVIEKGQTVTLRCDPISGHDNLYWYRRVMGKEIKFLLHFVKESKQDESGMPNNRFLAERTGGTYSTLKVQPAELEDSGVYFCASSLTGTPGEETQYFGPGTRLLVL.

The gene calls are TRBV5-6 and TRBJ2-4; no firm D call. The CDR3 extends over 15 amino acids. Germline CDR1 and CDR2: SGHDT and YYEEEE. Deletions cut 0 bases from V and 8 bases from J, with 15 bases between. The CDR3 spells CASSLGPRTLDIQYF. The CDR3 DNA follows: TGTGCCAGCAGCTTGGGCCCCAGAACCTTGGACATTCAGTACTTC.

The V call is TRBV13, the J call TRBJ2-5; D possibly corresponds to TRBD1 (6 bases). CDR1 and CDR2 (germline): PRHDT, FYEKMQ (reference sequence). The CDR3 runs to 13 residues. Trimming stripped 5 bases from V and 0 bases from J, with 7 bases between. The CDR3 spells CASSDRNQETQYF. CDR3 DNA sequence: TGTGCCAGCAGCGACAGGAACCAAGAGACCCAGTACTTC.

The V and J genes are TRBV4-3 and TRBJ2-7; possibly TRBD1 for D (5 bases). The V end lost 4 bases, the J end lost 2 bases, and 9 bases lay between the germline ends. This CDR3 spans 13 amino acids. CDR1 is LGHNA and CDR2 is YSLEER in the germline V gene. The CDR3 DNA follows: TGCGCCAGCAGCCCCGGACAAGCCTACGAGCAGTACTTC. Its protein is CASSPGQAYEQYF.

This sequence joins TRBV9 and TRBJ2-1; 8 bases agree with TRBD2. Losses at the gene ends were 4 bases for V and 2 bases for J; bases not matched to a gene: 8. The CDR3 is made up of 16 amino acids. Germline lookup yields CDR1 SGDLS and CDR2 YYNGEE. The CDR3 loop reads CASSSPPAGAYNEQFF. The CDR3, as DNA: TGTGCCAGCAGCTCCCCGCCAGCGGGGGCCTACAATGAGCAGTTCTTC.

The V and J genes are TRBV27 and TRBJ2-1; D not resolved. This CDR3 is 14 amino acids long. CDR1 is MNHEY, CDR2 SMNVEV, per germline (reference sequence). Trimming took 5 bases from V and 6 from J, leaving 14 bases between them. The CDR3 spells CASSRASRVNEQFF. The CDR3 nucleotides are TGTGCCAGCAGTAGAGCCTCTAGGGTCAATGAGCAGTTCTTC.

The chain is built from TRBV9 and TRBJ2-1; 8 bases align to TRBD2. Germline CDR1 and CDR2: SGDLS and YYNGEE. The CDR3 is made up of 14 amino acids. With V trimmed by 0 bases and J by 12 bases, 8 bases remained unmatched. The DNA for the CDR3 is TGTGCCAGCAGCGTAGAAGGGACTAGTAAAGGGCAGTTCTTC. It translates to CASSVEGTSKGQFF.